The entry below describes one T cell receptor (beta chain). These data are taken from a study of blood T cell repertoires in COVID-19. On the study more broadly: Nucleic acid was either cDNA or gDNA, and it came from T cells, B-cell-depleted T cells, or PBMCs.

For recovered donors of Cohort 3, there were two negative PCRs, clearance, or symptom resolution. Sequencing used immunoSEQ multiplex PCR; TCRdb keeps in-frame clones, though not all of them. The table has a few hundred thousand clones, around 90% seen once; the top ten hold around 6%. CDR1 and CDR2 from the germline V gene are SGHVS and FQNEAQ. V lost 1 base and J lost 4; bases outside the gene matches: 2. The CDR3 covers 16 residues. The sample taken for sequencing was PBMCs or T cells enriched from blood (not recorded which). The chain has TRBV7-8 and TRBJ2-2, with TRBD2 identical over 11 bases. The receptor's source is a woman aged 25-40 years who had recovered from COVID-19. CDR3 in DNA: TGTGCCAGCAGCTTAGATAGCGGGGGGGCCACCGGGGAGCTGTTTTTT. Amino acid sequence: CASSLDSGGATGELFF.